The present TCR beta chain was sequenced within a study of T cell changes during pregnancy in multiple sclerosis (dated by TCRdb to between 2019 and 2020). For context, the study as a whole: Changes in the T cell repertoire over the course of pregnancy were examined in this study in women with multiple sclerosis.

The library came from the immunoSEQ multiplex PCR assay. Held by TCRdb, this immuneACCESS table contains in-frame sequences only and omits some clones. Under half of the omission traces to an unresolved V gene where checked; the cause of the rest is unknown. The sample contains about 31,000 clones, about nine tenths of them found a single time. 3.5% to 4.5% of the sample goes to the ten largest clones. Trimming takes 2 bases from V and 5 bases from J, and the germline ends sit 12 bases apart. The germline V gene provides CDR1 MRHNA and CDR2 SNTAGT. The CDR3 sequence holds 15 residues, the cysteine and phenylalanine included. Kept here is only the CDR3 DNA, which spans 45 bases and is read in frame from base 1. This clone was observed many times. Its cognate antigen has yet to be identified. There are no base qualities to consult, and no much larger clone falls within one base.

The sample here was CD8+ T cells from peripheral blood mononuclear cells, taken in the second trimester of pregnancy. The clonotype originates from a female donor with multiple sclerosis, enrolled in a pregnancy study. The receptor chain draws on TRBV6-4 and TRBJ2-2; a tentative D match to TRBD2 spans 6 bases. The bases are TGTGCCAGCAGTGACCCGTCTAGCGCGACCGGGGAGCTGTTTTTT. Translated, it reads CASSDPSSATGELFF.